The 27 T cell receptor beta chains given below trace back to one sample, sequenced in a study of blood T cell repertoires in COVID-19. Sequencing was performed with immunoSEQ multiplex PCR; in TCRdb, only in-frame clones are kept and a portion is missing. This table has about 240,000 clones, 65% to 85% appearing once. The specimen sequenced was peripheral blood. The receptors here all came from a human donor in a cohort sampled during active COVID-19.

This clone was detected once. This CDR3 reads CASSQAGHLNTEAFF. In nucleotides, the CDR3 is TGTGCCAGCAGCCAGGCTGGACACCTGAACACTGAAGCTTTCTTT. The gene calls are TRBV5-4 and TRBJ1-1; maybe TRBD1 (5 bases). From germline, CDR1 is SGHNT and CDR2 YYREEE (reference sequence). Trimming removed 4 bases at V and 0 bases at J, with 13 bases between. This CDR3 is 15 amino acids long. Variable domain in full (rest from reference TRBV5-4 and TRBJ1-1): ETGVTQSPTHLIKTRGQQVTLRCSSQSGHNTVSWYQQALGQGPQFIFQYYREEENGRGNFPPRFSGLQFPNYSSELNVNALELDDSALYLCASSQAGHLNTEAFFGQGTRLTVV.

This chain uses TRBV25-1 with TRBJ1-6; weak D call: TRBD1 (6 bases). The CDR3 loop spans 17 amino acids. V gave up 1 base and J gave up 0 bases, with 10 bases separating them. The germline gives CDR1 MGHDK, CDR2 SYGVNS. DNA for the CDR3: TGTGCCAGCAGTGAATCGGGGGGCAGCTCCTATAATTCACCCCTCCACTTT. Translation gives CASSESGGSSYNSPLHF.

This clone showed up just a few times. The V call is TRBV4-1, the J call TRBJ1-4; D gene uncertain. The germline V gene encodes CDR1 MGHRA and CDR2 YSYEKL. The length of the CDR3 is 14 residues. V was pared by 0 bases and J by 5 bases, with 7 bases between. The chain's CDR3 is CASSQDRPNEKLFF. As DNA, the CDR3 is TGCGCCAGCAGCCAAGACCGTCCCAATGAAAAACTGTTTTTT.

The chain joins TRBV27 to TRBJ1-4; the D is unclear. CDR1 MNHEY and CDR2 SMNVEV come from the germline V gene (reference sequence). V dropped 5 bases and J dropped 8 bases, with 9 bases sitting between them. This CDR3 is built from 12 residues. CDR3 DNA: TGTGCCAGCAGTGGGCCGGGGGAAAAACTGTTTTTT. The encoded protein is CASSGPGEKLFF.

CDR3 coding DNA: TGTGCCAGCAACAGGGACAGGGGTGGCAATCAGCCCCAGCATTTT. Translated: CASNRDRGGNQPQHF. The chain employs TRBV2 and TRBJ1-5, with 10 bases lining up with TRBD1. With V trimmed by 7 bases and J by 2 bases, 5 bases remained unmatched. Germline V gives CDR1 SNHLY, CDR2 FYNNEI. The CDR3 has 15 residues.

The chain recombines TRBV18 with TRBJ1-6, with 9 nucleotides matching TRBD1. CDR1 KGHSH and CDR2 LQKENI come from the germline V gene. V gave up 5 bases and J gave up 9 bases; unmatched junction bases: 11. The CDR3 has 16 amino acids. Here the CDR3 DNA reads TGTGCCAGCTCAGCCCCGGGACAGGGAAGGACTTCACCCCTCCACTTT. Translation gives CASSAPGQGRTSPLHF.

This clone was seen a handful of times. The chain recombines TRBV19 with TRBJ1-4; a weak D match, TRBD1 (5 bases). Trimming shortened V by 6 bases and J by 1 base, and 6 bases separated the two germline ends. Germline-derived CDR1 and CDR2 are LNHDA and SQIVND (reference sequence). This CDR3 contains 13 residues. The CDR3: CASSDRTNEKLFF. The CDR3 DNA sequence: TGTGCCAGTAGCGACAGAACTAATGAAAAACTGTTTTTT.

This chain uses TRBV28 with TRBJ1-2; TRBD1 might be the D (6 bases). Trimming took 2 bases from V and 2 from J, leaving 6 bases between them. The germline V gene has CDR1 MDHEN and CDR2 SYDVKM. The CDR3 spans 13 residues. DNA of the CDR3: TGTGCCAGCAGTTTACAGGGGAACTATGGCTACACCTTC. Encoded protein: CASSLQGNYGYTF.

The DNA for the CDR3 is TGTGCCACCAGTGATGACAGGGGAGGTAACAATCAGCCCCAGCATTTT. This sequence encodes CATSDDRGGNNQPQHF. V is TRBV24-1 and J is TRBJ1-5; TRBD1 matches at 8 bases. CDR3 size: 16 residues. V dropped 3 bases and J dropped 3; count of bases not matched to a gene: 6. The V gene's germline CDR1 is KGHDR and CDR2 SFDVKD.

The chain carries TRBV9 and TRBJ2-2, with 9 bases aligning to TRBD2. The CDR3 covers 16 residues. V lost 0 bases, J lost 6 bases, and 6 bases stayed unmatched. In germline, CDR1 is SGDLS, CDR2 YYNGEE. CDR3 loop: CASSVVSGGFPGELFF. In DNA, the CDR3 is TGTGCCAGCAGCGTAGTAAGCGGGGGGTTTCCCGGGGAGCTGTTTTTT.

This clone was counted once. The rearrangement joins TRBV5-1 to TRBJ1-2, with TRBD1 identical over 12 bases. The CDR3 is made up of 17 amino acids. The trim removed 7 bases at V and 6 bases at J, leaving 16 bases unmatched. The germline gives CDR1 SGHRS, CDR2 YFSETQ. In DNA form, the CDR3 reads TGCGCCAGCGGGCGCACAGGGACAGGGGGCCGGATGGATGGCTACACCTTC. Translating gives CASGRTGTGGRMDGYTF.

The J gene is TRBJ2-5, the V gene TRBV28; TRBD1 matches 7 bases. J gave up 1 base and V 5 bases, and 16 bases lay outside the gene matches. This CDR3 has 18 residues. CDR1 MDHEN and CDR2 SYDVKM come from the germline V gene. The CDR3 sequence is CASSPPDRLRGAQETQYF. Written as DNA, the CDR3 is TGTGCCAGCAGTCCCCCGGACAGGTTAAGAGGAGCCCAAGAGACCCAGTACTTC.

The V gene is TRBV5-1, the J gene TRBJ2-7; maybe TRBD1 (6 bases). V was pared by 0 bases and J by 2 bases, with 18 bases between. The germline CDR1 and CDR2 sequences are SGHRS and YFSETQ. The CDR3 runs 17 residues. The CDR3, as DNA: TGCGCCAGCAGCTTGGCCTCACGGACCGGGACACCCTACGAGCAGTACTTC. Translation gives CASSLASRTGTPYEQYF.

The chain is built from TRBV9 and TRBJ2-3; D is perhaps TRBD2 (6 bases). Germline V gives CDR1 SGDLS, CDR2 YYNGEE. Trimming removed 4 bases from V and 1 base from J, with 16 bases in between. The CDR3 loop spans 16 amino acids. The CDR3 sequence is CASSPRSGVRTDTQYF. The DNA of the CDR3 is TGTGCCAGCAGCCCTCGATCGGGGGTACGCACAGATACGCAGTATTTT.

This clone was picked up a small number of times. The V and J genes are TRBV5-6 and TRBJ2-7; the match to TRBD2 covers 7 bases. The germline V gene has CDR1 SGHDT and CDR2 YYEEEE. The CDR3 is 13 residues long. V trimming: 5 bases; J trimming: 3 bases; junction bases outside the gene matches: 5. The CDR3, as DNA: TGTGCCAGCAGGAGGGCTAGCGGCTACGAGCAGTACTTC. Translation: CASRRASGYEQYF. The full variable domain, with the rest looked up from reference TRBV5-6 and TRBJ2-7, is DAGVTQSPTHLIKTRGQQVTLRCSPKSGHDTVSWYQQALGQGPQFIFQYYEEEERQRGNFPDRFSGHQFPNYSSELNVNALLLGDSALYLCASRRASGYEQYFGPGTRLTVT.

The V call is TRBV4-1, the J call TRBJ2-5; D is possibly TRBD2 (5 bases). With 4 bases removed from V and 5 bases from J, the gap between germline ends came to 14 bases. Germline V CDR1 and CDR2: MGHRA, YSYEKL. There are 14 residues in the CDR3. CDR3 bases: TGCGCCAGCAGCCCCCCACGGCGAGGGGAGACCCAGTACTTC. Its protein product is CASSPPRRGETQYF.

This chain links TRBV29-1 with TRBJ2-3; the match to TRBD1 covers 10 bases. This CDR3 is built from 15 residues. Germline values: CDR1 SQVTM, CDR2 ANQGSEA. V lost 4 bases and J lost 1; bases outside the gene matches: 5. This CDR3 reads CSVAGQGDGTDTQYF. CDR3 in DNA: TGCAGCGTTGCTGGACAGGGGGATGGCACAGATACGCAGTATTTT.

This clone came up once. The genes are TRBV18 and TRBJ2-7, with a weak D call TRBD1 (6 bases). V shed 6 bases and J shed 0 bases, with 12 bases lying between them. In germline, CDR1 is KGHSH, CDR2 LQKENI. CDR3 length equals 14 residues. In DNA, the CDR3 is TGTGCCAGCTCTCCAGGACAGAGCTCCTACGAGCAGTACTTC. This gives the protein CASSPGQSSYEQYF.

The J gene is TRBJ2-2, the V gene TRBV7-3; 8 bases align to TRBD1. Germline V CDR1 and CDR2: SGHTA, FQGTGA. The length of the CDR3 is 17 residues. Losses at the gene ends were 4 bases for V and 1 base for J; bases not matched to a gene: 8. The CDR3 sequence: CASSSNGQGWNTGELFF. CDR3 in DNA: TGTGCCAGCAGCTCCAACGGACAGGGATGGAACACCGGGGAGCTGTTTTTT.

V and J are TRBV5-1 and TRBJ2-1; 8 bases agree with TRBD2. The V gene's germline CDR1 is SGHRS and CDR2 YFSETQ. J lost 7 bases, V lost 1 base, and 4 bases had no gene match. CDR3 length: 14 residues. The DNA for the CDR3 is TGCGCCAGCAGCTTGATGATAGCGGGAAATGAGCAGTTCTTC. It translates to CASSLMIAGNEQFF.

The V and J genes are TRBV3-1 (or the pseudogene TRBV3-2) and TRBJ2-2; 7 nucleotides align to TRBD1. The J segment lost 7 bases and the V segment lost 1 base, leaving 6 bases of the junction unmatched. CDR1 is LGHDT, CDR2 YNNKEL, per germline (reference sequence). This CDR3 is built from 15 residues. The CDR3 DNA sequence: TGTGCCAGCAGCCAAGTGGCAGGGGGTGGCGGGGAGCTGTTTTTT. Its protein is CASSQVAGGGGELFF.

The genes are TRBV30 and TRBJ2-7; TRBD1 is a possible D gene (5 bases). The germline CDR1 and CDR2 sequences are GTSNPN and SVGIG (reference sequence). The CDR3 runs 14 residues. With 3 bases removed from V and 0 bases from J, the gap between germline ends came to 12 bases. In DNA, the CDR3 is TGTGCCTGGAGCCCAGGGCCAGCCTCCTACGAGCAGTACTTC. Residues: CAWSPGPASYEQYF. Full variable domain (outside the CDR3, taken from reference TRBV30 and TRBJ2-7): SQTIHQWPATLVQPVGSPLSLECTVEGTSNPNLYWYRQAAGRGLQLLFYSVGIGQISSEVPQNLSASRPQDRQFILSSKKLLLSDSGFYLCAWSPGPASYEQYFGPGTRLTVT.

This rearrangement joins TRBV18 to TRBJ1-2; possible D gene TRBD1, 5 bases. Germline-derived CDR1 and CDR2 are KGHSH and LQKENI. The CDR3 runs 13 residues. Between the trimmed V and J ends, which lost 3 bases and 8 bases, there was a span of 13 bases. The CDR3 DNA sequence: TGTGCCAGCTCACCGACAGACCTCGGGGGCTACACCTTC. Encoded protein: CASSPTDLGGYTF.

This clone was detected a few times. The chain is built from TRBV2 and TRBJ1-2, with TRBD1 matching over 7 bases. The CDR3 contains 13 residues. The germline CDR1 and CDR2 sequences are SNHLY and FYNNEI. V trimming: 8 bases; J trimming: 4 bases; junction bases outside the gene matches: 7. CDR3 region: CASRRQGIYGYTF. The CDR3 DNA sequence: TGTGCCAGCCGGAGACAGGGAATCTATGGCTACACCTTC. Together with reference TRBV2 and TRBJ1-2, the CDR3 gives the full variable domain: EPEVTQTPSHQVTQMGQEVILRCVPISNHLYFYWYRQILGQKVEFLVSFYNNEISEKSEIFDDQFSVERPDGSNFTLKIRSTKLEDSAMYFCASRRQGIYGYTFGSGTRLTVV.

CDR3: CASSEGALMNTEAFF. The CDR3 DNA is TGTGCCAGTAGTGAGGGAGCCCTCATGAACACTGAAGCTTTCTTT. V gene TRBV19 combines with J gene TRBJ1-1, with D unresolved. CDR1 and CDR2 (germline): LNHDA, SQIVND (reference sequence). The V gene lost 5 bases and the J gene lost 0 bases, with 13 bases spanning the gap. This CDR3 spans 15 amino acids. Using reference TRBV19 and TRBJ1-1 for the parts outside the CDR3, the full variable domain is DGGITQSPKYLFRKEGQNVTLSCEQNLNHDAMYWYRQDPGQGLRLIYYSQIVNDFQKGDIAEGYSVSREKKESFPLTVTSAQKNPTAFYLCASSEGALMNTEAFFGQGTRLTVV.

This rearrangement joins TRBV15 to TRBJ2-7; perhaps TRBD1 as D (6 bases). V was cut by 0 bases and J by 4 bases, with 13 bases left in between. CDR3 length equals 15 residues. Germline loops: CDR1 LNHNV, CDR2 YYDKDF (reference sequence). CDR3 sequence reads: CATSREKQGVYEQYF. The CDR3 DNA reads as TGTGCCACCAGCAGAGAGAAACAGGGTGTATACGAGCAGTACTTC. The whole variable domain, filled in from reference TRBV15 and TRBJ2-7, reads DAMVIQNPRYQVTQFGKPVTLSCSQTLNHNVMYWYQQKSSQAPKLLFHYYDKDFNNEADTPDNFQSRRPNTSFCFLDIRSPGLGDTAMYLCATSREKQGVYEQYFGPGTRLTVT.

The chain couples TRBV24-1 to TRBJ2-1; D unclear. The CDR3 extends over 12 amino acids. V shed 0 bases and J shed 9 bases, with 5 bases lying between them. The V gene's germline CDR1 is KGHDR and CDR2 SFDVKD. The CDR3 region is CATSDLPGEQFF. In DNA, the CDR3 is TGTGCCACCAGTGATTTGCCGGGTGAGCAGTTCTTC.